The 19 T cell receptor beta chains listed next were all sequenced from one sample in a study of T-cell memory formation after mild COVID-19. Via MiXCR, TCRdb re-called the 5' RACE reads, giving one row per CDR3 protein. The sample records around 310,000 distinct CDR3 sequences, approximately 16% being singletons. Source material: PBMCs or a T cell subset sorted from them (not recorded which). The origin of the receptors is a young man who had mild COVID-19 (a few samples of this study predate the infection). Cell type and time point are not known.

In this sample, this clonotype turned up many times. The rearrangement links TRBV6-2 or TRBV6-3 to TRBJ2-5; possibly TRBD1 for D (6 bases). The CDR3 covers 13 residues. The germline CDR1 and CDR2 sequences are MNHEY and SVGEGT. CDR3 loop: CASHRDTQETQYF. For the CDR3, the DNA is TGTGCTTCACATCGGGACACCCAAGAGACCCAGTACTTC.

This clonotype was counted ten times or more. V gene TRBV9 combines with J gene TRBJ1-1; D may be TRBD1 (6 bases). Germline lookup yields CDR1 SGDLS and CDR2 YYNGEE. V shed 4 bases and J shed 6 bases, with 13 bases lying between them. The CDR3 extends over 13 amino acids. Here the CDR3 reads CASSKGGGPEAFF. The CDR3 DNA sequence: TGTGCCAGCAGCAAAGGGGGGGGCCCTGAAGCTTTCTTT.

Many counts were recorded for this clonotype. The chain is built from TRBV5-1 and TRBJ2-3, with a tentative D call TRBD1 (5 bases). The ends were cut back, 3 bases at V and 0 bases at J, with 11 bases in the middle. Germline V lookup: CDR1 SGHRS, CDR2 YFSETQ. The CDR3 runs 15 residues. The CDR3 bases are TGCGCCAGCAGCTCGATAGGGGCAAGCACAGATACGCAGTATTTT. Translated: CASSSIGASTDTQYF.

This clonotype occurred a few times. This chain connects TRBV4-3 to TRBJ2-1; D uncertain. The ends were cut back, 0 bases at V and 8 bases at J, with 11 bases in the middle. The CDR3 has 14 residues. Germline V lookup: CDR1 LGHNA, CDR2 YSLEER. The DNA for the CDR3 is TGCGCCAGCAGCCAAGATCGGTTATGGGATGAGCAGTTCTTC. Translated, it gives CASSQDRLWDEQFF.

This chain joins TRBV6-2 or TRBV6-3 and TRBJ2-5; D not certain. Per germline, CDR1 MNHEY and CDR2 SVGEGT. Trimming pared 0 bases from V and 5 bases from J, leaving 7 bases between. The CDR3 extends over 13 amino acids. CDR3 loop: CASSYSRVETQYF. The CDR3 DNA sequence: TGTGCCAGCAGTTACTCTCGTGTTGAGACCCAGTACTTC.

The chain combines TRBV5-1 with TRBJ1-1, with TRBD1 identical over 7 bases. Germline assignment: CDR1 SGHRS and CDR2 YFSETQ. The CDR3 covers 14 residues. The V gene end was trimmed by 4 bases and the J gene end by 0 bases; junction bases not matched to a gene: 3. The DNA of the CDR3 is TGCGCCAGCAGCAAGGGACAGCTGAACACTGAAGCTTTCTTT. This gives the protein CASSKGQLNTEAFF.

This clonotype was recorded many times. This chain links TRBV7-2 with TRBJ2-7, with D possibly being TRBD1 (6 bases). This CDR3 region has 16 residues. Per germline, CDR1 SGHTA and CDR2 FQGNSA. CDR3 in amino acids: CASRTTGQGRSHEQYV. The CDR3 DNA reads as TGTGCCAGCAGAACTACGGGGCAGGGGCGCTCCCACGAGCAGTACGTC.

This clonotype was recorded a few times. CDR3 bases: TGTGCCAGCAGCCAGGGGTGGTCAGCTAATGAAAAACTGTTTTTT. It specifies CASSQGWSANEKLFF. The chain employs TRBV2 and TRBJ1-4; TRBD1 might be the D (6 bases). CDR3 size: 15 residues. Trimming took 6 bases from V and 3 from J, leaving 14 bases between them. The V gene's germline CDR1 is SNHLY and CDR2 FYNNEI.

This clonotype came up many times. CDR3 DNA: TGTGCCAGCAGCGCTTCAGGGTTTGGAAACACCATATATTTT. It encodes CASSASGFGNTIYF. The J gene is TRBJ1-3, the V gene TRBV7-2, with D possibly TRBD1 on 5 matching bases. Trimming took off 5 bases at V and 3 bases at J, with 11 bases between the two ends. CDR3 size: 14 residues. The germline V gene encodes CDR1 SGHTA and CDR2 FQGNSA.

This clonotype occurred a few times. V usage is TRBV12-3 or TRBV12-4 and J usage is TRBJ1-3; D gene uncertain. Trimming left V 7 bases short and J 3 bases short, with 7 bases between. The CDR3 contains 12 residues. In DNA form, the CDR3 reads TGTGCCAGCAAACCGAGTGGAAACACCATATATTTT. Protein sequence: CASKPSGNTIYF.

In this sample, this clonotype turned up a few times. V gene TRBV12-3 or TRBV12-4 combines with J gene TRBJ2-1; D uncertain. This CDR3 has 11 residues. Deletions cut 7 bases from V and 15 bases from J, with 16 bases between. CDR3 amino acids: CASTLGIIRFF. CDR3 DNA sequence: TGTGCCAGCACCTTGGGGATTATACGGTTCTTC.

There are many counts of this clonotype. The V and J genes are TRBV7-2 and TRBJ1-5; 8 nucleotides match TRBD1. The CDR3 consists of 14 residues. Germline CDR1 is SGHTA and CDR2 is FQGNSA. J lost 7 bases, V lost 4 bases, and 6 bases had no gene match. CDR3: CASSSNRGEQPQHF. The CDR3 DNA is TGTGCCAGCAGCTCAAACAGGGGGGAACAGCCCCAGCATTTT.

This sequence joins TRBV7-9 and TRBJ2-1, with D maybe TRBD1 (6 bases). Germline V CDR1 and CDR2: SEHNR, FQNEAQ (reference sequence). The length of the CDR3 is 14 residues. The ends were cut back, 3 bases at V and 6 bases at J, with 12 bases in the middle. The chain's CDR3 is CASSFEQGGNEQFF. The CDR3 bases are TGTGCCAGCAGCTTCGAACAGGGTGGCAATGAGCAGTTCTTC.

The chain has TRBV7-2 and TRBJ2-1; D is perhaps TRBD1 (5 bases). Germline V gives CDR1 SGHTA, CDR2 FQGNSA. The V end lost 5 bases, the J end lost 9 bases, and 17 bases lay between the germline ends. The CDR3 runs 14 residues. The CDR3 reads CASSQGFQSGEQFF. CDR3 coding DNA: TGTGCCAGCAGCCAGGGATTCCAATCTGGTGAGCAGTTCTTC.

This clonotype was counted only a few times. This chain joins TRBV5-4 and TRBJ2-1, with TRBD2 matching over 13 bases. J gave up 9 bases and V 4 bases, and 7 bases lay outside the gene matches. This CDR3 has 15 residues. Looked up from germline, CDR1 is SGHNT and CDR2 is YYREEE (reference sequence). CDR3 DNA: TGTGCCAGCAGCGCAACTAGCGGGGGGGCCGTTGAGCAGTTCTTC. The encoded protein is CASSATSGGAVEQFF.

Only a few counts were recorded for this clonotype. The rearrangement links TRBV2 to TRBJ1-5; 7 positions match TRBD1. CDR1 is SNHLY, CDR2 FYNNEI, per germline. With V trimmed by 4 bases and J by 4 bases, 7 bases remained unmatched. CDR3 length: 15 residues. CDR3 in amino acids: CASSAEGQQNQPQHF. The DNA of the CDR3 is TGTGCCAGCAGTGCCGAGGGACAGCAAAATCAGCCCCAGCATTTT.

The chain is built from TRBV18 and TRBJ2-1; D unclear. The germline V and J ends were trimmed by 7 bases and 0 bases, with 7 bases remaining between them. CDR1 and CDR2 (germline): KGHSH, LQKENI. This CDR3 region has 13 residues. The CDR3 DNA is TGTGCCAGCTTGGAAGGCTCCTACAATGAGCAGTTCTTC. It specifies CASLEGSYNEQFF. The whole variable domain, filled in from reference TRBV18 and TRBJ2-1, reads NAGVMQNPRHLVRRRGQEARLRCSPMKGHSHVYWYRQLPEEGLKFMVYLQKENIIDESGMPKERFSAEFPKEGPSILRIQQVVRGDSAAYFCASLEGSYNEQFFGPGTRLTVL.

The chain couples TRBV6-5 to TRBJ1-1, with a tentative D call TRBD1 (5 bases). V was cut by 2 bases and J by 2 bases, with 15 bases left in between. This CDR3 spans 16 amino acids. The germline gives CDR1 MNHEY, CDR2 SVGAGI. The CDR3 sequence: CASSYRGMHSNTEAFF. As DNA, the CDR3 is TGTGCCAGCAGTTACAGGGGAATGCATTCTAACACTGAAGCTTTCTTT.

This chain uses TRBV6-5 with TRBJ2-3; 8 positions match TRBD1. CDR1 and CDR2 from the germline V gene are MNHEY and SVGAGI. This CDR3 comprises 16 residues. The J segment lost 2 bases and the V segment lost 6 bases, leaving 10 bases of the junction unmatched. The CDR3: CASSPLDRGFTDTQYF. CDR3 sequence (DNA): TGTGCCAGCAGCCCTCTTGACAGGGGCTTCACAGATACGCAGTATTTT.